The 17 T cell receptor beta chains below all came from one sample that was sequenced in a study of blood T cell repertoires in COVID-19. Data came from immunoSEQ multiplex PCR; TCRdb stores just in-frame clones and leaves some out. The sample carries roughly 210,000 clones, around 84% recorded once. The sequenced material came from peripheral blood. The receptors derive from an elderly woman with COVID-19, enrolled during active disease.

Only a few counts were recorded for this clone. This chain uses TRBV10-3 with TRBJ1-3; the D is unclear. CDR3 size: 17 residues. Germline values: CDR1 ENHRY, CDR2 SYGVKD. V was clipped by 3 bases and J by 2 bases, with 17 bases between them. The CDR3 region has the DNA TGTGCCATCAGTGAACTCGCTTCTGTATCGGCTGGAAACACCATATATTTT. Translation gives CAISELASVSAGNTIYF.

The V and J genes are TRBV5-6 and TRBJ1-3; D gene ambiguous. The CDR3 sequence is 13 residues long. Trimming removed 1 base at V and 3 bases at J, with 5 bases between. Germline values: CDR1 SGHDT, CDR2 YYEEEE. The CDR3 protein is CASSLPGGNTIYF. As DNA, the CDR3 is TGTGCCAGCAGCTTGCCCGGTGGAAACACCATATATTTT.

This clone was seen a handful of times. The chain uses TRBV28 and TRBJ2-2; D gene uncertain. CDR1 and CDR2 from the germline V gene are MDHEN and SYDVKM. Trimming left V 5 bases short and J 0 bases short, with 10 bases between. This CDR3 region has 15 residues. CDR3 sequence (DNA): TGTGCCAGCAGTCCTCAGAACACGAACACCGGGGAGCTGTTTTTT. Encoded protein: CASSPQNTNTGELFF.

The chain recombines TRBV5-1 with TRBJ1-1; 9 positions agree with TRBD1. CDR1 SGHRS and CDR2 YFSETQ come from the germline V gene. V shed 3 bases, J shed 5 bases, and the junction held 2 bases outside the gene matches. The CDR3 has 13 residues. The CDR3 loop reads CASSWTGATEAFF. The CDR3 DNA sequence: TGCGCCAGCAGCTGGACAGGGGCTACTGAAGCTTTCTTT.

The chain combines TRBV30 with TRBJ1-2; D perhaps matches TRBD1 (5 bases). The CDR3 covers 13 residues. Germline-derived CDR1 and CDR2 are GTSNPN and SVGIG (reference sequence). Trimming pared 3 bases from V and 5 bases from J, leaving 13 bases between. The CDR3: CAWSRDRPYGYTF. The CDR3, as DNA: TGTGCCTGGAGCAGGGATCGCCCATATGGCTACACCTTC.

The chain is built from TRBV5-6 and TRBJ1-2; 8 nucleotides agree with TRBD1. Unmatched junction bases numbered 4, after V lost 2 bases and J lost 4 bases. This CDR3 contains 14 residues. The germline CDR1 and CDR2 sequences are SGHDT and YYEEEE. CDR3 sequence reads: CASSFDRGGYGYTF. CDR3 bases: TGTGCCAGCAGCTTCGACAGGGGTGGCTATGGCTACACCTTC.

CDR3 amino acids: CASSPIAGGRTDTQYF. The DNA of the CDR3 is TGTGCCAGCAGTCCAATAGCGGGGGGCCGCACAGATACGCAGTATTTT. This chain links TRBV3-1 (or the pseudogene TRBV3-2) with TRBJ2-3; 10 nucleotides agree with TRBD2. This CDR3 contains 16 residues. J lost 1 base, V lost 6 bases, and 7 bases had no gene match. CDR1 is LGHDT and CDR2 is YNNKEL in the germline V gene (reference sequence).

V and J are TRBV6-5 and TRBJ2-7, with a possible D match to TRBD1 (6 bases). This CDR3 spans 16 amino acids. The V gene lost 0 bases and the J gene lost 2 bases, with 14 bases spanning the gap. Looked up from germline, CDR1 is MNHEY and CDR2 is SVGAGI. The CDR3 bases are TGTGCCAGCAGTTACTCTAGACAGGCCCAAACCTACGAGCAGTACGTC. Its translation is CASSYSRQAQTYEQYV.

The chain couples TRBV5-1 to TRBJ2-1; TRBD2 aligns across 8 bases. Trimming at V came to 0 bases and at J to 5 bases, leaving 13 bases not matched to a gene. From germline, CDR1 is SGHRS and CDR2 YFSETQ. CDR3 length: 18 residues. DNA of the CDR3: TGCGCCAGCAGCTTGGAGCCGGTCGCAGCGGGGGCCAACAATGAGCAGTTCTTC. Translated: CASSLEPVAAGANNEQFF.

In DNA, the CDR3 is TGTGCCAGCACCGGACAGTTAGCTCCCTACGAGCAGTACTTC. It specifies CASTGQLAPYEQYF. The V gene is TRBV25-1, the J gene TRBJ2-7; maybe TRBD1 (6 bases). Germline V gives CDR1 MGHDK, CDR2 SYGVNS. The V end was cut by 7 bases, the J end by 2 bases, with 15 bases between. The CDR3 extends over 14 amino acids.

The V call is TRBV30, the J call TRBJ2-6; maybe TRBD2 (5 bases). The germline V gene has CDR1 GTSNPN and CDR2 SVGIG (reference sequence). The CDR3 covers 14 residues. Trimming took off 2 bases at V and 4 bases at J, with 9 bases between the two ends. The CDR3 region has the DNA TGTGCCTGGAGTCCGGGGTCAGGGGCCAACGTCCTGACTTTC. Translated, it gives CAWSPGSGANVLTF.

The rearrangement links TRBV19 to TRBJ2-3; 8 bases fit TRBD1. The V and J ends lost 4 bases and 5 bases, in that order; junction bases with no gene match: 2. Germline V gene sequence: CDR1 LNHDA, CDR2 SQIVND (reference sequence). The length of the CDR3 is 13 residues. The CDR3: CASSNRGVDTQYF. Written as DNA, the CDR3 is TGTGCCAGTAGTAACAGGGGGGTAGATACGCAGTATTTT.

This sequence joins TRBV28 and TRBJ2-3; tentative D call: TRBD1 (6 bases). The germline V gene encodes CDR1 MDHEN and CDR2 SYDVKM. V shed 4 bases and J shed 2 bases, with 19 bases lying between them. The CDR3 sequence is 17 residues long. The CDR3 nucleotides are TGTGCCAGCAGTTCGCCGAGGAAACAGGGAACCACAGATACGCAGTATTTT. As protein: CASSSPRKQGTTDTQYF.

V is TRBV6-1 and J is TRBJ1-3, with D uncertain. Germline CDR1 is MNHNS and CDR2 is SASEGT. The CDR3 has 14 residues. V gave up 3 bases and J gave up 3 bases, with 9 bases separating them. The chain's CDR3 is CASSDTGYGNTIYF. CDR3 nucleotide sequence: TGTGCCAGCAGTGATACGGGATATGGAAACACCATATATTTT.

V gene TRBV5-1 combines with J gene TRBJ2-3; 7 bases are shared with TRBD2. There are 15 residues in the CDR3. Per the germline V gene, CDR1 is SGHRS and CDR2 is YFSETQ. With 2 bases clipped from V and 0 bases from J, the junction kept 3 bases outside the gene matches. The CDR3 DNA sequence: TGCGCCAGCAGCTTAGCGGGGAGAAGCACAGATACGCAGTATTTT. It codes for CASSLAGRSTDTQYF.

The rearrangement uses TRBV5-5 and TRBJ1-6, with 9 bases fitting TRBD1. The CDR3 has 16 residues. CDR1 SGHKS and CDR2 YYEKEE come from the germline V gene (reference sequence). V shed 0 bases, J shed 14 bases, and the junction held 12 bases outside the gene matches. CDR3 coding DNA: TGTGCCAGCAGCTTGGCCTGGACAGGGGACAATAAAGCCCTCCACTTT. Translation: CASSLAWTGDNKALHF.

V is TRBV7-9 and J is TRBJ2-3; 10 bases are shared with TRBD2. The CDR3 covers 16 residues. The J segment lost 1 base and the V segment lost 4 bases, leaving 5 bases of the junction unmatched. Per the germline V gene, CDR1 is SEHNR and CDR2 is FQNEAQ (reference sequence). The CDR3 is CASSSASGGGTDTQYF. In DNA, the CDR3 is TGTGCCAGCAGCTCAGCTAGCGGGGGTGGCACAGATACGCAGTATTTT.